Listed here are 18 T cell receptor beta chains from one sample, sequenced in a study of type 1 and type 2 diabetes patients (dated by TCRdb to 2015 to 2016). Data came from an Illumina MiSeq. Genomic DNA from sorted T cell subsets served as template for TCRbeta CDR3 amplification. The TCRbeta CDR3 region was amplified by multiplex PCR using 30 forward and 13 reverse primers. In-frame beta chains were kept once TCRdb had trimmed the public reads at Q25 with fastp and called clones with MiXCR. Here each entry gathers all rows of one CDR3 protein and keeps the most common genes and DNA. This sample comprises under 300,000 distinct CDR3 sequences, over 45% of them detected only once. Roughly 13% of the sample is held by the ten biggest clonotypes. The specimen was peripheral blood mononuclear cells (PBMCs). The receptors shown here come from a young man with type 2 diabetes.

About this clonotype: Without the conserved terminal phenylalanine or tryptophan, this CDR3 likely stems from a read error. The genes are TRBV30 and TRBJ2-2; D is unresolved. Trimming removed 1 base from V and 2 bases from J, with 11 bases in between. CDR1 is GTSNPN, CDR2 SVGIG, per germline (reference sequence). This CDR3 has 15 amino acids. For the CDR3, the DNA is TGTGCCTGGAGTGGGTCTGCCACCAACACCGGGGAGCTGTTTTCT. It codes for CAWSGSATNTGELFS.

The gene calls are TRBV20-1 and TRBJ1-2; 8 nucleotides match TRBD1. This CDR3 contains 15 residues. V lost 6 bases, J lost 4 bases, and 13 bases stayed unmatched. CDR1 and CDR2 (germline): DFQATT, SNEGSKA (reference sequence). CDR3 loop: CSAVKGGDRLYGYTF. The CDR3 DNA sequence: TGCAGTGCGGTCAAGGGGGGGGACAGGCTCTATGGCTACACCTTC.

In its sample, this clonotype was seen a few times. The gene calls are TRBV4-1 and TRBJ2-7, with TRBD2 as a possible D gene (5 bases). The CDR3 sequence is 14 residues long. Looked up from germline, CDR1 is MGHRA and CDR2 is YSYEKL. The germline V and J ends were trimmed by 1 base and 3 bases, with 10 bases remaining between them. Written as DNA, the CDR3 is TGCGCCAGCAGCCAAGCCGAGGGATTCTACGAGCAGTACTTC. Amino acid sequence: CASSQAEGFYEQYF.

This rearrangement joins TRBV20-1 to TRBJ2-7; D ambiguous. CDR1 and CDR2 (germline): DFQATT, SNEGSKA (reference sequence). The CDR3 is 14 amino acids. V shed 1 base and J shed 6 bases, with 16 bases lying between them. This chain's CDR3 is CSARGTSYPIEQYF. CDR3 sequence (DNA): TGCAGTGCTAGAGGCACTTCCTATCCTATCGAGCAGTACTTC.

This chain uses TRBV24-1 with TRBJ1-2; a possible D gene is TRBD1 (5 bases). This CDR3 spans 14 amino acids. The germline gives CDR1 KGHDR, CDR2 SFDVKD. Trimming took 3 bases from V and 5 from J, leaving 12 bases between them. The CDR3 is CATSDMNGAYGYTF. In DNA form, the CDR3 reads TGTGCCACCAGTGATATGAACGGGGCTTATGGCTACACCTTC.

Points on this clonotype: An end of the junction differs from the germline gene, which may be a read error. The chain is built from TRBV19 and TRBJ2-2; maybe TRBD2 (5 bases). This CDR3 region has 14 residues. From germline, CDR1 is LNHDA and CDR2 SQIVND (reference sequence). The CDR3, as DNA: TGTGCCAGTAGTATAGAGGAATCCACCGGGGAGCTGTCTTTT. It codes for CASSIEESTGELSF.

This clonotype was seen only a few times. One end of the junction is discordant with germline, which a read error may explain. The chain is built from TRBV10-3 and TRBJ1-4; D not resolved. Germline values: CDR1 ENHRY, CDR2 SYGVKD. This CDR3 has 13 amino acids. The chain's CDR3 is CASSPSDYEKLFF. The CDR3 region has the DNA TGTGCCAGCAGTCCGTCGGACTATGAAAAACTGTTTTTT.

V and J are TRBV2 and TRBJ2-2; 8 bases are a match to TRBD1. The V gene's germline CDR1 is SNHLY and CDR2 FYNNEI. The J segment lost 6 bases and the V segment lost 2 bases, leaving 2 bases of the junction unmatched. CDR3 length: 14 residues. CDR3 sequence (DNA): TGTGCCAGCAGTGAATGGGGACAGGCCGGGGAGCTGTTTTTT. This encodes CASSEWGQAGELFF.

This clonotype was counted between two and nine times. This sequence joins TRBV28 and TRBJ1-1, with 10 bases lining up with TRBD1. CDR1 MDHEN and CDR2 SYDVKM come from the germline V gene. V dropped 5 bases and J dropped 10; count of bases not matched to a gene: 19. The CDR3 length is 17 residues. In DNA form, the CDR3 reads TGTGCCAGCAGTCCCTGGACAGGGGGGGGAGACGAAATCTTAGCTTTCTTT. Amino acids: CASSPWTGGGDEILAFF.

This rearrangement joins TRBV12-3 or TRBV12-4 to TRBJ2-7; 12 positions match TRBD2. The CDR3 runs to 15 residues. The junction had 6 bases not matched to a gene; V was cut back by 4 bases and J by 5 bases. Written as DNA, the CDR3 is TGTGCCAGCAGTTCGACGACTAGCGGGAGTCACGAGCAGTACTTC. Residues: CASSSTTSGSHEQYF.

This clonotype was counted only a few times. The rearrangement links TRBV2 to TRBJ1-2; maybe TRBD1 (5 bases). CDR3 length: 14 residues. Germline V gene sequence: CDR1 SNHLY, CDR2 FYNNEI. V lost 2 bases and J lost 4, with 11 bases in between. CDR3 nucleotides: TGTGCCAGCAGTGAACGGACGGGGGGCTATGGCTACACCTTC. Its protein is CASSERTGGYGYTF.

The chain uses TRBV9 and TRBJ2-3; possibly TRBD1 for D (5 bases). Germline CDR1 reads SGDLS; CDR2 reads YYNGEE. The V gene lost 4 bases and the J gene lost 2 bases, with 11 bases spanning the gap. The CDR3 has 14 residues. The CDR3: CASSLVGVTDTQYF. The DNA for the CDR3 is TGTGCCAGCAGCTTAGTAGGGGTCACAGATACGCAGTATTTT.

The chain recombines TRBV20-1 with TRBJ1-5; tentative D call: TRBD1 (5 bases). Per germline, CDR1 DFQATT and CDR2 SNEGSKA (reference sequence). The CDR3 loop spans 13 amino acids. The V gene lost 5 bases and the J gene lost 7 bases, with 15 bases spanning the gap. The CDR3 sequence is CSALPRWDQPQHF. DNA for the CDR3: TGCAGTGCTCTCCCCCGATGGGACCAGCCCCAGCATTTT.

This clonotype was seen only once. One end of the junction does not line up with germline, which may come from a read error. The chain recombines TRBV19 with TRBJ2-5; a possible D gene is TRBD1 (6 bases). The CDR3 has 15 amino acids. Looked up from germline, CDR1 is LNHDA and CDR2 is SQIVND (reference sequence). In DNA form, the CDR3 reads TGTGCCAGTGGTATAGGGGGACAAATTCAAGAGACCCAGTACTTC. Its protein is CASGIGGQIQETQYF.

The chain uses TRBV5-6 and TRBJ1-1; maybe TRBD1 (6 bases). The CDR3 covers 16 residues. Trimming pared 3 bases from V and 1 base from J, leaving 16 bases between. Germline CDR1 reads SGHDT; CDR2 reads YYEEEE. CDR3 protein: CASSSNVLGGNTEAFF. The CDR3 bases are TGTGCCAGCAGCTCGAACGTGTTAGGGGGGAACACTGAAGCTTTCTTT.

This clonotype has just one count. An end of the junction differs from the germline gene, which may be a read error. The V and J genes are TRBV6-5 and TRBJ2-5; 13 bases are shared with TRBD2. CDR3 length: 16 amino acids. Germline V gene lookup returns CDR1 MNHEY and CDR2 SVGAGI. CDR3 protein: CASSPRTSGRGETRYF. CDR3 coding DNA: TGTGCCAGCAGTCCCCGGACTAGCGGGAGAGGGGAGACCCGGTACTTC.

V usage is TRBV7-6 and J usage is TRBJ2-2; 7 bases line up with TRBD1. This CDR3 comprises 13 residues. J was trimmed by 7 bases and V by 6 bases; bases with no gene match: 5. The V gene's germline CDR1 is SGHVS and CDR2 FNYEAQ. The CDR3 spells CASSQGQNGELFF. DNA of the CDR3: TGTGCCAGCAGTCAGGGACAGAACGGGGAGCTGTTTTTT.

The chain couples TRBV29-1 to TRBJ1-2; no clear D gene. The CDR3 is 12 residues long. CDR1 SQVTM and CDR2 ANQGSEA come from the germline V gene. Trimming took 4 bases from V and 6 from J, leaving 12 bases between them. CDR3 protein: CSVGGQADGYTF. The CDR3, as DNA: TGCAGCGTTGGAGGTCAGGCTGATGGCTACACCTTC.